This T cell receptor beta chain was recorded in a study of shared clonotypes between healthy human individuals. Across the whole study: Each donor's CD4 naive and CD4 memory cells filled three plates apiece, CD8 naive two, and CD8 memory one. Study outcomes and limitations: In a handful of donors, about 5% of naive CD4 clonotypes appeared in common. Naive subsets, compared against memory subsets, generally had larger estimated richness values.

Positively selected for CCR7, the CD45RO-negative cells used as naive CD8 cells excluded terminally differentiated effector memory CD45RA+ cells. A remark on this clone: The target antigen is unknown.

TCRdb keeps only in-frame clones here, not all; method: immunoSEQ multiplex PCR. This repertoire shows almost 700,000 clones, about 90% found once; its top ten account for nearly 25%. Germline CDR1 SGHDN, CDR2 FVKESK. Trimming stripped 4 bases from V and 5 bases from J, with 14 bases between. The CDR3 runs to 14 residues. The sequenced sample consisted of naive CD8+ T cells sorted from blood. This receptor was obtained from a man aged 25 to 45 in good health. The chain combines TRBV14 with TRBJ1-1, with unresolved D. The CDR3 DNA is TGTGCCAGCAGCCCATCTCCTGGAGGGACTGAAGCTTTCTTT. Protein sequence: CASSPSPGGTEAFF.